The clone carrying this T cell receptor beta chain has more than one count but fewer than ten. Its antigen remains unknown. PCR involved 60 Vbeta and 13 Jbeta primers. TCRdb keeps only in-frame clones here, not all; method: immunoSEQ multiplex PCR. The profile shows fewer than 200,000 clones, roughly two thirds of them singletons. Nominal health characterized the donors when sampled, though unrecorded immune exposures were likely. This CDR3 spans 15 amino acids. Per the germline V gene, CDR1 is SQVTM and CDR2 is ANQGSEA. This entry belongs to a study of cytomegalovirus exposure and HLA in healthy donors. Points from the study as a whole: Most TCR beta V segments were productive about 87% or about 30% of the time in an earlier analysis.

The sequencing input was PBMCs. The rearrangement joins TRBV29-1 to TRBJ2-5, with a weak D call TRBD1 (6 bases). The DNA matches TRBJ2-7 better at its end, which makes the J call doubtful. The TCR was taken from a woman aged 18-35 years in good health and CMV-seropositive. The CDR3 sequence is CSVEGVDSLSYEQYF. The CDR3 nucleotides are TGCAGCGTTGAAGGAGTGGACAGTCTTTCCTACGAGCAGTACTTC.